A selection of T cell receptor beta chains follows, all from one sample in a study of blood T cell repertoires in COVID-19. Assay: immunoSEQ multiplex PCR; the TCRdb copy retains only in-frame clones and omits some. The sample includes approximately 130,000 clones, 84% of them seen just once. Material: peripheral blood. These TCRs come from a human donor in a cohort sampled during active COVID-19. Both conserved end residues are part of each CDR3. The D gene is left open where the match is weak. Clone size is given for some rows only: seen once, a few or many times, or a class if the clone is expanded.

abundance,v_gene,d_gene,j_gene,CDR3nt,CDR3aa
-,TRBV5-6,-,TRBJ1-6,TGTGCCAGCAGCTTGGCCAGGGGTAATTCACCCCTCCACTTT,CASSLARGNSPLHF
-,TRBV6-5,TRBD1,TRBJ1-6,TGTGCCAGCAGACCTCGACAGGGGGAGAGCTCACCCCTCCACTTT,CASRPRQGESSPLHF
-,TRBV4-1,TRBD1,TRBJ2-7,TGCGCCAGCAGCCAAGATCCTAGGACAGGGCATTTCGTGGGGCAGTACTTC,CASSQDPRTGHFVGQYF
-,TRBV2,-,TRBJ2-7,TGTGCCAGCAAACTAGCCTCCTACGAGCAGTACTTC,CASKLASYEQYF
-,TRBV6-5,-,TRBJ2-1,TGTGCCAGCAGTTCCCTCGGGGGTCCGGGGGTGCAGTTCTTC,CASSSLGGPGVQFF
-,TRBV5-1,-,TRBJ2-2,TGCGCCAGCAGCTTCGCGACTCAACGGAACACCGGGGAGCTGTTTTTT,CASSFATQRNTGELFF
-,TRBV6-6,TRBD1,TRBJ1-5,TGTGCCAGCAGCGACCAGACAGGGCTTCAGCCCCAGCATTTT,CASSDQTGLQPQHF
-,TRBV5-5,TRBD1,TRBJ1-2,TGTGCCAGCAGCCGACAGGGGGGGATTGGCTACACCTTC,CASSRQGGIGYTF
-,TRBV30,-,TRBJ1-6,TGTGCCTGGAGTTCTAAGTTGTACAGTTATAATTCACCCCTCCACTTT,CAWSSKLYSYNSPLHF
once,TRBV29-1,TRBD1,TRBJ1-3,TGCAGCGTTGAGGGACAGGTTGGAAACACCATATATTTT,CSVEGQVGNTIYF
-,TRBV7-8,-,TRBJ1-6,TGTGCCAGCAGCTCTATGGCACAGAAGAATTCACCCCTCCACTTT,CASSSMAQKNSPLHF
-,TRBV7-9,-,TRBJ2-5,TGTGCCAGCAGACTTAGCGTAGAGACCCAGTACTTC,CASRLSVETQYF
-,TRBV6-2/TRBV6-3,-,TRBJ2-5,TGTGCCAGCAGTACCCGGAGACAGTATCAAGAGACCCAGTACTTC,CASSTRRQYQETQYF
-,TRBV4-1,TRBD2,TRBJ2-1,TGCGCCAGCAGCCGGGGGGGAAACTCCTACAATGAGCAGTTCTTC,CASSRGGNSYNEQFF
-,TRBV3-1/TRBV3-2,-,TRBJ1-6,TGTGCCAGCAGCCAAGCGGCAGGATGGAATAATTCACCCCTCCACTTT,CASSQAAGWNNSPLHF
few,TRBV4-2,TRBD2,TRBJ2-7,TGTGCCAGCAGCCAAGATACGGCTAGCGGATACGAGCAGTACTTC,CASSQDTASGYEQYF
-,TRBV12-3/TRBV12-4,-,TRBJ2-7,TGTGCCAGCAGTTTAGTCGACGAGCAGTACTTC,CASSLVDEQYF
-,TRBV10-1,-,TRBJ2-2,TGCGCCAGCAGTGAACGTCTAGGGGATGTAGGCGCCGGGGAGCTGTTTTTT,CASSERLGDVGAGELFF
-,TRBV5-1,TRBD2,TRBJ2-7,TGCGCCAGCAGCTTGGTTCCCCTAGCGGGAGACGAGCAGTACTTC,CASSLVPLAGDEQYF
-,TRBV27,-,TRBJ2-7,TGTGCCAGCAGTTATGGCAGGGAAGGAGGGGAGCAGTACTTC,CASSYGREGGEQYF
-,TRBV20-1,-,TRBJ1-2,TGCAGTGCTTCAAACAGGGCTGGCTACACCTTC,CSASNRAGYTF
-,TRBV5-4,-,TRBJ2-2,TGTGCCAGCAGGGGGCTCGACACCGGGGAGCTGTTTTTT,CASRGLDTGELFF
-,TRBV2,-,TRBJ1-2,TGTGCCAGCAGTGACCCGGGTTCCAGCTATGGCTACACCTTC,CASSDPGSSYGYTF
-,TRBV19,TRBD2,TRBJ2-1,TGTGCCAGTAAGGAGCGGGGGGTCTCCTACAATGAGCAGTTCTTC,CASKERGVSYNEQFF
few,TRBV5-4,TRBD1,TRBJ2-7,TGTGCCAGCAGCCCGGAGCTGACAGGGCGGTACGAGCAGTACTTC,CASSPELTGRYEQYF
-,TRBV6-5,-,TRBJ1-5,TGTGCCAGCGGAGGACGGTCGGGACAGCCCCAGCATTTT,CASGGRSGQPQHF
-,TRBV12-3/TRBV12-4,-,TRBJ2-3,TGTGCCAGCCGAGAGATAGATACGCAGTATTTT,CASREIDTQYF
few,TRBV25-1,-,TRBJ2-2,TGTGCCAGCAGTCCCCGGACATCCGGGGAGCTGTTTTTT,CASSPRTSGELFF
-,TRBV7-9,TRBD1,TRBJ1-4,TGTGCCAGCAGCCTCCCGGCGGGAGGGGGCGAAAAACTGTTTTTT,CASSLPAGGGEKLFF
-,TRBV3-1/TRBV3-2,-,TRBJ1-5,TGTGCCAGCAGCCAAGAAGGGGAGGGCCAGCCCCAGCATTTT,CASSQEGEGQPQHF